This TCR beta chain came from a study of radiation and T cells in renal cell carcinoma. The study's findings and limits: Irradiated tumors held more dominant CDR3 motifs than control tumors.

As to treatment: 15 Gy SBRT to primary tumor, nephrectomy 4 weeks later. The tumor was a clear cell renal cell carcinoma. Generated by immunoSEQ multiplex PCR, the TCRdb table keeps only in-frame clones and is missing some. In the table there are about 16,000 clones, roughly 50% of which are singletons. The ends were cut back, 0 bases at V and 4 bases at J, with 13 bases in the middle. This CDR3 has 15 residues. The germline gives CDR1 SGDLS, CDR2 YYNGEE. Comment on this clone: Its specificity is not known.

J is TRBJ2-5 and V is TRBV9; TRBD2 is a possible D gene (6 bases). Sequenced here: tumor tissue, sampled from a patient whose treatment included radiotherapy and nephrectomy. The TCR sequence derives from a woman aged 55-69 years with renal cell carcinoma. Written as DNA, the CDR3 is TGTGCCAGCAGCGTAGATGCGGGATCTCGAGAGACCCAGTACTTC. This gives the protein CASSVDAGSRETQYF.